The present entry profiles one TCR beta chain with its context. Its antigen target is currently unknown. No qualities accompany the bases; no much larger clone lies one base away. The intended sense of this specimen's time point label: baseline before first vaccination. Vaccinee samples came from UK trials COV001 and COV002, including a single-blind randomized controlled phase 2/3 trial of AZD1222 (ChAdOx1 nCoV-19) in healthy adults. For TCRbeta chain sequencing, PBMC samples were collected from trial participants at day 0 and at day 28 after the second dose. The junction carries 11 bases between V and J, which are trimmed by 4 bases and 0 bases respectively. The germline V gene encodes CDR1 SGDLS and CDR2 YYNGEE. From cysteine to phenylalanine, the CDR3 is 15 amino acids long. Of the read, only the CDR3 DNA is kept; its 45 bases are in frame from base 1. The sample originates from a study of T cell responses to AZD1222 COVID-19 vaccine (dated by TCRdb to about 2021). Concerning the study at large: AZD1222 recipients with second doses at about 4 weeks or about 12 weeks were pooled, because spike-specific TCR depth and breadth did not differ between schedules. TCR sequencing covered more than 230 trial participants: around 210 given two doses of AZD1222 and about 26 given two doses of MenACWY control vaccine. Trial participants were enrolled into age subgroups of 18-55, 56-69 and 70-plus years, which contained approximately 150, 28 and 58 TCR-sequenced participants, respectively.

The paper's findings and limits, for the study overall: After two AZD1222 doses, spike-specific TCR breadth and depth were significantly higher than at day 0 and than in MenACWY recipients. The vaccine-associated CD4 TCRs covered the entire spike protein, and the dominant responses fell in regions 160-218 and 743-854. In the small 56-69-year group, the increase in depth fell short of significance, most likely because of low power. Epitopes outside the regions mutated in the B.1.351 and B.1.1.7 variants were reportedly recognized by nearly half of the unique spike-specific TCRs. Participants were mostly white British, with more females than males. The authors suggested clonal diversity may have been underestimated. No day 14 peak-response samples were available, so repertoires were characterized only after the peak T cell response. Conclusions about previously exposed vaccinees are limited, since just 5 or 6 AZD1222 recipients were seropositive for SARS-CoV-2 at baseline.

The CDR3 regions of human TCRbeta chains were analyzed by immunosequencing. As for how the authors treated the data: Repertoire TCRs were matched against a reference library of SARS-CoV-2-specific TCRs generated with the MIRA antigen-specificity platform. Breadth was defined as the fraction of unique TCRs that were SARS-CoV-2-associated, and depth was defined as the fraction of total T cells that were SARS-CoV-2-associated. Using the MIRA data, each spike-specific TCR was assigned both to the spike region to which the TCR was reactive and to a CD4 or CD8 class. Log10-transformed breadth and depth values were compared by one-way ANOVA with Sidak's multiple comparisons tests. TCRdb retrieved this table from immuneACCESS and kept in-frame rearrangements only. Not all clones are present; in checked studies, unresolved V genes account for under half, and no reason is known for the remainder. V and J calls and clone size are those listed in that table; D and trimming were worked out from the DNA. The sample profile shows 120,000 to 150,000 clones; roughly 90% of them were found once. 2.5% to 4% of the sample is held by the ten biggest clonotypes.

This sequence originates from an adult in good health. The specimen comprised peripheral blood, sampled on day 0 of AZD1222 vaccination. The chain links TRBV9 with TRBJ1-3, with the D gene too uncertain to name. This receptor has the CDR3 CASSPRLSSGNTIYF. The nucleotide sequence is given as TGTGCCAGCAGCCCCCGTCTAAGCTCTGGAAACACCATATATTTT.